This TCR beta chain comes out of a study of cytomegalovirus exposure and HLA in healthy donors. Findings and limits, study-wide: In vitro work confirmed that three CMV-associated chains recognize CMV antigens. Sequencing likely caused a cluster of highly shared sequence variants. Later analysis indicated greater clonal expansion among HLA-associated TCR beta chains than among equally common other chains.

Regarding this clone: Its antigen is not identified.

Primers for the PCR totalled 60 Vbeta and 13 Jbeta. Assay used: immunoSEQ multiplex PCR; TCRdb lists only in-frame clones, some missing. The repertoire table contains 120,000 to 150,000 clones. The V gene lost 1 base and the J gene lost 3 bases, with 9 bases spanning the gap. The CDR3 consists of 14 residues. Germline lookup yields CDR1 SEHNR and CDR2 FQNEAQ (reference sequence). This sequence was found in a woman under 30 in good health and CMV-seronegative. The V gene is TRBV7-9, the J gene TRBJ1-1; D unresolved. The sequencing input was PBMCs. In nucleotides, the CDR3 is TGTGCCAGCAGCTTAGAGGCGGACTACACTGAAGCTTTCTTT. This codes for CASSLEADYTEAFF.